This T cell receptor beta chain was retrieved from a study of OX40 agonist ivuxolimab in advanced cancers. Germline V gene lookup returns CDR1 SNHLY and CDR2 FYNNEI. The CDR3 has 15 amino acids. Germline trimming cut 7 bases from V and 3 bases from J; bases unmatched to any gene: 5. Only a few counts were recorded for this clone. As yet, its antigen is unknown. Study-level points and caveats: On average, a greater number of expanded clones characterised CD8+ T cells relative to CD4+.

Generated by immunoSEQ multiplex PCR, the TCRdb table keeps only in-frame clones and is missing some. The sample shows approximately 35,000 clones, 70% to 85% of them seen only once. Sampled blood was obtained at baseline, cycle 4 day 1, and cycle 7 day 1. The sample was CD4+ or CD8+ T cells sorted from blood, taken in a trial of the OX40 agonist ivuxolimab. The TCR sequence derives from an adult with an advanced solid tumor such as melanoma, head and neck, liver or kidney cancer. The genes are TRBV2 and TRBJ2-3; 12 nucleotides agree with TRBD2. The CDR3 bases are TGTGCCAGCATTGGACTAGCGGGGAGGACAGATACGCAGTATTTT. It yields the protein CASIGLAGRTDTQYF.